A selection of T cell receptor beta chains follows, all from one sample in a study of blood T cell repertoires in COVID-19. The table came from immunoSEQ multiplex PCR; TCRdb's copy has only in-frame clones and leaves some out. In the table there are hundreds of thousands of clones, around nine tenths of which are singletons. Input material: peripheral blood. The receptor source for this set is a woman aged 25 to 39 with COVID-19, enrolled during active disease. CDR3s leave out the opening cysteine and the closing phenylalanine or tryptophan.

>14|TRBJ1-4|TRBV10-3
AISAQRGKASEKLF
>14|TRBJ2-5|TRBV24-1
ATSDFETSGRETQY
>15|TRBJ2-6|TRBV13
ASTPASGRAGANVLT
>13|TRBJ1-1|TRBV4-1
ASSQRQGADTEAF
>13|TRBJ1-1|TRBV4-3
ASSHGRQMNTEAF
>10|TRBJ2-2|TRBV7-3
ASSVSGTELF
>12|TRBJ1-6|TRBV6-5
ASSLGTGYSPLH
>13|TRBJ2-1|TRBV9
ASSPRGGPSNEQF
>15|TRBJ2-2|TRBV7-9
ASSYLSDRSNTGELF
>10|TRBJ2-7|TRBV18
ASSPRGTEQY
>10|TRBJ2-1|TRBV6-1
ASSDRGNEQF
>14|TRBJ2-3|TRBV10-2
ASSDRTDSRTDTQY
>11|TRBJ1-6|TRBV6-6
ASGTGYNSPLH
>12|TRBJ2-1|TRBV5-1
ASSDRGQYNEQF
>11|TRBJ2-4|TRBV6-5
ASSSPGLNIQY
>15|TRBJ2-2|TRBV18
ASSPRQDSGRNGELF
>13|TRBJ2-5|TRBV5-1
ASSLRQGAQETQY